In this sample, the clone carrying this T cell receptor (beta chain) turned up a few times. The PCR used 60 Vbeta and 13 Jbeta primers. TCRdb's copy holds only in-frame clones and misses some; the assay was immunoSEQ multiplex PCR. The sample records some 110,000 clones, 80% to 85% being singletons. The germline gives CDR1 SGHRS, CDR2 YFSETQ. The CDR3 is 16 amino acids. Trimming took 4 bases from V and 4 from J; bases not matched to a gene: 12. This record comes from a study of cytomegalovirus exposure and HLA in healthy donors. The chain joins TRBV5-1 to TRBJ1-1, with TRBD1 matching over 8 bases. The source of this sequence is a man in his thirties or forties in good health and CMV-seropositive. Input material: PBMCs. The CDR3 sequence: CASSTGQGYGGTEAFF. CDR3 bases: TGCGCCAGCAGCACTGGACAGGGATACGGAGGCACTGAAGCTTTCTTT.